One T cell receptor beta chain is described in this entry. The source of the sample is a study of T-cell memory formation after mild COVID-19. MiXCR, applied by TCRdb to the 5' RACE reads, yields one record per CDR3 protein. The profile shows hundreds of thousands of distinct CDR3 sequences, about 23% of them singletons. Germline CDR1 and CDR2: LGHDT and YNNKEL (reference sequence). This CDR3 spans 13 amino acids. Trimming pared 1 base from V and 2 bases from J, leaving 5 bases between. Material: PBMCs or a T cell subset sorted from them (not recorded which). The J gene is TRBJ1-2, the V gene TRBV3-1; no clear D. The TCR sequence derives from an adult woman who had mild COVID-19 (a few samples of this study predate the infection). Cell type and time point are not known. CDR3 coding DNA: TGTGCCAGCAGCCAAGCAGTCAACTATGGCTACACCTTC. This codes for CASSQAVNYGYTF.